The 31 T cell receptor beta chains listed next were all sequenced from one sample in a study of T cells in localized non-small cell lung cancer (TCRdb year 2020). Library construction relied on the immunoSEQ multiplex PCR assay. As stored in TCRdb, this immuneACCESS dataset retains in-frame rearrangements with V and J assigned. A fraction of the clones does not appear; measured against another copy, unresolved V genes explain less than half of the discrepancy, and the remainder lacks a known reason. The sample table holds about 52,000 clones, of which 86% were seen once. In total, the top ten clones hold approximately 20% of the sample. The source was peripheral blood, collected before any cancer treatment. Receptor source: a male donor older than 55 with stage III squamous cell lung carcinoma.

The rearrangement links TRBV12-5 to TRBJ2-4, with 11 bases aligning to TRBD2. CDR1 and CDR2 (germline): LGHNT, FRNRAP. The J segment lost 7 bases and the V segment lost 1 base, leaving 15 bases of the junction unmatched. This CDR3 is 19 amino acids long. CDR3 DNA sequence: TGTGCTAGTGGTTTGGACCAGGGGGTGGGTCCTAGCGGGAGGAACATTCAGTACTTC. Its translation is CASGLDQGVGPSGRNIQYF.

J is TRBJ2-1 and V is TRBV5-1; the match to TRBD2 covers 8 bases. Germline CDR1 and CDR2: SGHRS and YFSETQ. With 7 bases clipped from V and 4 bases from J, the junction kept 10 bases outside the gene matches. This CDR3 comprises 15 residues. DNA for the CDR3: TGCGCCAGCCGGTCGCAACTAGCGGCATACAATGAGCAGTTCTTC. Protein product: CASRSQLAAYNEQFF.

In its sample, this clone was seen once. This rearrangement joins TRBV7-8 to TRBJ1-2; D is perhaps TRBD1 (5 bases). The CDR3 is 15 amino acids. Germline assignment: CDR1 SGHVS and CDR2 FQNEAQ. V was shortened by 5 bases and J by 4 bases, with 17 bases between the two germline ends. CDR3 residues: CASSPRLGGFYGYTF. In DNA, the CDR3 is TGTGCCAGCAGCCCCCGGTTGGGGGGTTTCTATGGCTACACCTTC.

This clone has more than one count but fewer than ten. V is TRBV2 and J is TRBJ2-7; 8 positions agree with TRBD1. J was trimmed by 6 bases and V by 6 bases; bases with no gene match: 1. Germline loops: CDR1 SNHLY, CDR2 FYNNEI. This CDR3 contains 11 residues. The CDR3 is CASRDRGEQYF. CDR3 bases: TGTGCCAGCAGAGACAGGGGCGAGCAGTACTTC.

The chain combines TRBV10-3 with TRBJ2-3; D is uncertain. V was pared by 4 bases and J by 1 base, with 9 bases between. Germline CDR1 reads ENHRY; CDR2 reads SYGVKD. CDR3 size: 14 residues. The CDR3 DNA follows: TGTGCCATCAGTGCCGGTCTGGGCACAGATACGCAGTATTTT. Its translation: CAISAGLGTDTQYF.

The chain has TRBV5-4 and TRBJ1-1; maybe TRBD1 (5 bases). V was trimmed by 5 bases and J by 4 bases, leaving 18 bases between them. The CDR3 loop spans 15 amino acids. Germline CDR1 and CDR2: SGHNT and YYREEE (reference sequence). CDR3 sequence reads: CASSPVGGWTTEAFF. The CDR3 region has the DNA TGTGCCAGCAGTCCCGTTGGGGGTTGGACCACTGAAGCTTTCTTT.

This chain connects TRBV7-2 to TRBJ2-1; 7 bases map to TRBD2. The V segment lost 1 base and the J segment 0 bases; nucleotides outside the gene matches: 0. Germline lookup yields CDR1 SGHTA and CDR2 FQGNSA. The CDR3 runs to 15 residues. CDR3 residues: CASSLGGGSYNEQFF. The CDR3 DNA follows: TGTGCCAGCAGCTTAGGGGGGGGCTCCTACAATGAGCAGTTCTTC.

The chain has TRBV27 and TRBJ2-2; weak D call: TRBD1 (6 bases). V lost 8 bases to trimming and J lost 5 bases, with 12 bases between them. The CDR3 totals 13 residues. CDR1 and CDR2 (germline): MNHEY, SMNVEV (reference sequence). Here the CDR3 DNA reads TGTGCCAGCGGGTCAGGGGTTACCGGGGAGCTGTTTTTT. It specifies CASGSGVTGELFF.

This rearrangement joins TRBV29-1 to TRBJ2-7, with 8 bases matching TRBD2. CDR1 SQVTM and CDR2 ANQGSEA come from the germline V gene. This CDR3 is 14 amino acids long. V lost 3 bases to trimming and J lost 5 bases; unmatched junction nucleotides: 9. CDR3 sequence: CSVERASGWNEQYF. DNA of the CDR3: TGCAGCGTTGAGCGGGCTAGCGGGTGGAACGAGCAGTACTTC.

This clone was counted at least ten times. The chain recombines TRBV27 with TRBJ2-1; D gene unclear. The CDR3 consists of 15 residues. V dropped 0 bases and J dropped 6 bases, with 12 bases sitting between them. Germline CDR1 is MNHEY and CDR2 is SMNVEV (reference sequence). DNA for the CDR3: TGTGCCAGCAGTTTATCTCCTAGTATGGGCAATGAGCAGTTCTTC. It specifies CASSLSPSMGNEQFF.

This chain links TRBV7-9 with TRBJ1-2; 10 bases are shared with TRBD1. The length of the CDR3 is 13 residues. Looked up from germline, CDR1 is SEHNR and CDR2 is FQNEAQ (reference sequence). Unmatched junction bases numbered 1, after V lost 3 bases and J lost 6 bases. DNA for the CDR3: TGTGCCAGCAGCTTCGGACAGGGGGATGGCTACACCTTC. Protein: CASSFGQGDGYTF.

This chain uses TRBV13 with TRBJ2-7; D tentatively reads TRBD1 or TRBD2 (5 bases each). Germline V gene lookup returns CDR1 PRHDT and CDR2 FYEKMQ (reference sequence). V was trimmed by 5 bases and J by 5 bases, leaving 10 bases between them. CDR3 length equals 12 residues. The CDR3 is CASSQGANEQYF. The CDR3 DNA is TGTGCCAGCAGCCAGGGAGCCAACGAGCAGTACTTC.

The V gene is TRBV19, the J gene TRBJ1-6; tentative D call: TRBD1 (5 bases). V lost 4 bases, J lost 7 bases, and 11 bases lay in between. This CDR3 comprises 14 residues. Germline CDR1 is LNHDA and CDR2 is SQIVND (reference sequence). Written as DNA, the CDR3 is TGTGCCAGTAGTAGGGACGCTGGGAATTCACCCCTCCACTTT. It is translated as CASSRDAGNSPLHF.

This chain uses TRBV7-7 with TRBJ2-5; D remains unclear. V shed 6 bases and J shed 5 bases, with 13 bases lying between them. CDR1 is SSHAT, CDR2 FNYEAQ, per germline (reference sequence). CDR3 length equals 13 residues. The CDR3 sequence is CASSRTYRETQYF. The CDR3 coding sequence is TGTGCCAGCAGTCGTACCTATAGGGAGACCCAGTACTTC.

In DNA form, the CDR3 reads TGCGCCAGCAGCCAAGATCTCTTCCAAGAGACCCAGTACTTC. It translates to CASSQDLFQETQYF. J is TRBJ2-5 and V is TRBV4-3; D gene unclear. Trimming pared 0 bases from V and 1 base from J, leaving 6 bases between. Germline-derived CDR1 and CDR2 are LGHNA and YSLEER. The CDR3 length is 14 residues.

CDR3 sequence (DNA): TGTGCCAGCACGGACAGGGGTATGTTCGAGCAGTACTTC. This codes for CASTDRGMFEQYF. V and J are TRBV19 and TRBJ2-7; 9 bases are a match to TRBD1. Germline V gene data show CDR1 as LNHDA and CDR2 as SQIVND (reference sequence). With 9 bases clipped from V and 6 bases from J, the junction kept 9 bases outside the gene matches. The CDR3 is 13 amino acids.

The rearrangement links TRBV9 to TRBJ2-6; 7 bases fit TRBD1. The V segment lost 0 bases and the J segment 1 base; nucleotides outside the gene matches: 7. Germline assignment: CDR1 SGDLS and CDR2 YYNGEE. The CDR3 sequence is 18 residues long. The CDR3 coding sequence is TGTGCCAGCAGCGTAGGACAGGGCCGCAGATCTGGGGCCAACGTCCTGACTTTC. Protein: CASSVGQGRRSGANVLTF.

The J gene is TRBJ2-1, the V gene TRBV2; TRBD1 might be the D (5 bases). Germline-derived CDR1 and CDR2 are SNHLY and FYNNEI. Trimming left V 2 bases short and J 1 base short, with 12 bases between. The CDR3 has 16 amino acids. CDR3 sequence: CASSEWGGLSYNEQFF. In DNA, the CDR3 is TGTGCCAGCAGTGAATGGGGCGGCCTATCCTACAATGAGCAGTTCTTC.

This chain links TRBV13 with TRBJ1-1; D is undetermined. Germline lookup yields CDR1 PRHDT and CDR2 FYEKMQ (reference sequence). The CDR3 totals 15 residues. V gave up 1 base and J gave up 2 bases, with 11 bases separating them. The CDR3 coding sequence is TGTGCCAGCAGCTTAGTCGGCACGAGCAACACTGAAGCTTTCTTT. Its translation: CASSLVGTSNTEAFF.

CDR3: CASDYVGHQLQPQHF. The CDR3, as DNA: TGTGCCAGTGACTACGTGGGGCACCAGCTCCAGCCCCAGCATTTT. V usage is TRBV19 and J usage is TRBJ1-5, with a weak D call TRBD1 (5 bases). V was trimmed by 8 bases and J by 7 bases, leaving 21 bases between them. Germline V gene lookup returns CDR1 LNHDA and CDR2 SQIVND (reference sequence). The length of the CDR3 is 15 residues.

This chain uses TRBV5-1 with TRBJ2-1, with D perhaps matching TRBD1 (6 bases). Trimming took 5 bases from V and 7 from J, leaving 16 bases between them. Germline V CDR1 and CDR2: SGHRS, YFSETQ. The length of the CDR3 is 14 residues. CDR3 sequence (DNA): TGCGCCAGCAGTCCTTCCAGGGGTCTGAATGAGCAGTTCTTC. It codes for CASSPSRGLNEQFF.

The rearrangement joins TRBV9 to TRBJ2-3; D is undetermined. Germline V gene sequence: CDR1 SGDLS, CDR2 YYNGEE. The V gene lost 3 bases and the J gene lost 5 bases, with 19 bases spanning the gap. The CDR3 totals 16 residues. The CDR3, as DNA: TGTGCCAGCAGCGGACAATATAGCAACACCCGAGATACGCAGTATTTT. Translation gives CASSGQYSNTRDTQYF.

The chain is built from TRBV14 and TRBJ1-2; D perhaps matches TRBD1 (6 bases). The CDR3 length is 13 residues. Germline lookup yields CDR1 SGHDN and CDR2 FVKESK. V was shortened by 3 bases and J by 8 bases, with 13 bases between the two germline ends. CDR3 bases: TGTGCCAGCAGCCAGACAGGAGGGGAAGGCTACACCTTC. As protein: CASSQTGGEGYTF.

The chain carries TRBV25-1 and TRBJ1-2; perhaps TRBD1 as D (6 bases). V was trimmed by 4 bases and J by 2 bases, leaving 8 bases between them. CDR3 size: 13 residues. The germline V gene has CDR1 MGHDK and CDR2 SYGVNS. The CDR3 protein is CASSGDNNYGYTF. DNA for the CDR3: TGTGCCAGCAGTGGGGACAACAACTATGGCTACACCTTC.

In nucleotides, the CDR3 is TGTGCCAGCAGCCCCCGTACGAACTATGGCTACACCTTC. Translated: CASSPRTNYGYTF. The rearrangement links TRBV14 to TRBJ1-2, with unresolved D. The CDR3 contains 13 residues. Trimming left V 4 bases short and J 2 bases short, with 8 bases between. Germline CDR1 and CDR2: SGHDN and FVKESK.

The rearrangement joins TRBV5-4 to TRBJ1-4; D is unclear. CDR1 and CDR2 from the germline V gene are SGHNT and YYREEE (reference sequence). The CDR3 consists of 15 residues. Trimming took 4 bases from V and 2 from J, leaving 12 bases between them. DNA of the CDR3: TGTGCCAGCAGCCCCGGCGGTGGGACTAATGAAAAACTGTTTTTT. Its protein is CASSPGGGTNEKLFF.

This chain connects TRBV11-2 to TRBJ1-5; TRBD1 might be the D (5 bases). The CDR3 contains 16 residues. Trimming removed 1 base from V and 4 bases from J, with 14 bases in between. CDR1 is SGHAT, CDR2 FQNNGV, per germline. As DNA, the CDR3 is TGTGCCAGCAGCTTAGGGTCGGGACGGGTAAATCAGCCCCAGCATTTT. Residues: CASSLGSGRVNQPQHF.

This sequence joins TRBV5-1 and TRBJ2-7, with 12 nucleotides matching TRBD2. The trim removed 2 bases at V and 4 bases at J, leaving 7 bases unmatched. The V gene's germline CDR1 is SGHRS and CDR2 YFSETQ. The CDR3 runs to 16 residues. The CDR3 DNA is TGCGCCAGCAGCTTTGGCGCTAGCGGGAGGGTTTACGAGCAGTACTTC. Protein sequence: CASSFGASGRVYEQYF.

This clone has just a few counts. This CDR3 is CARGSGQHSGNTIYF. CDR3 in DNA: TGTGCCAGAGGATCGGGACAACACTCTGGAAACACCATATATTTT. The gene calls are TRBV7-9 and TRBJ1-3; D might be TRBD1 (6 bases). CDR1 is SEHNR and CDR2 is FQNEAQ in the germline V gene (reference sequence). Trimming took off 9 bases at V and 0 bases at J, with 15 bases between the two ends. The CDR3 runs to 15 residues.

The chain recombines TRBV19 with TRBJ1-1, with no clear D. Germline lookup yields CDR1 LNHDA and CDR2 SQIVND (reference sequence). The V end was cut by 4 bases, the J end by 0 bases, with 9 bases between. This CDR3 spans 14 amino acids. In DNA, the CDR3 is TGTGCCAGTAGTAGGTTGCCGATGAACACTGAAGCTTTCTTT. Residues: CASSRLPMNTEAFF.

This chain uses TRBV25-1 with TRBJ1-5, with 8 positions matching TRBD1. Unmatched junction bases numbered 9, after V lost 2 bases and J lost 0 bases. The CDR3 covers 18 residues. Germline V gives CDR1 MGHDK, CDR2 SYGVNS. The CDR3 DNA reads TGTGCCAGCAGTGAAGGGACAGGCTGGACCAATAGCAATCAGCCCCAGCATTTT. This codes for CASSEGTGWTNSNQPQHF.